This T cell receptor (beta chain) was observed in a study of shared clonotypes between healthy human individuals. Study-level points and caveats: Sequencing depth was predicted to influence how clonotypes are shared among donors.

Naive CD8 cells lacked CD45RO and underwent positive selection for CCR7, leaving out terminally differentiated effector memory CD45RA+ cells. V lost 2 bases and J lost 1, with 6 bases in between. Germline V gene data show CDR1 as MGHDK and CDR2 as SYGVNS. This CDR3 has 14 residues. This clone was detected only a few times. Its matching antigen is unknown. Only in-frame clones appear in the TCRdb table, and some are missing; sequencing was by immunoSEQ multiplex PCR. This sample yields roughly 2.1 million clones, of which 85% to 95% are seen a single time; 1.7% belongs to the top ten. The sequence derives from a man between 18 and 29 years old in good health. Some clones in this sample may be carry-over from other donors' samples. The chain uses TRBV25-1 and TRBJ2-4; no firm D call. The sequencing input was naive CD8+ T cells from PBMCs. The CDR3 nucleotides are TGTGCCAGCAGTGAAGCGTACGCCAAAAACATTCAGTACTTC. Protein sequence: CASSEAYAKNIQYF.